This T cell receptor beta chain was identified during a study of graft-versus-host responses after intestinal transplantation. This table comes from immunoSEQ multiplex PCR, and its TCRdb copy is limited to in-frame clones, with some not included. The sample holds about 6,900 clones, 20% to 25% seen once. Findings of the study overall: GvH clones occurred in recipient marrow; some first appeared in ileum or blood.

The authors combined roughly 200,000 CFSE-labeled responder cells with roughly 200,000 irradiated, violet-dye-labeled stimulator cells in plates. CDR1 and CDR2 (germline): SEHNR, FQNEAQ (reference sequence). The CDR3 consists of 14 residues. As concerns this clone: Compared with germline, one end of the junction differs, possibly owing to a read error.

The rearrangement uses TRBV7-9 and TRBJ2-7, with D perhaps TRBD2 (5 bases). This sequence was found in a human patient who was an organ donor for intestinal transplantation. Sequencing used alloreactive CD4+ T cells from a mixed lymphocyte reaction culture, obtained before transplantation. The sample's subset: CFSE-low proliferating T cells sorted from roughly six-day pre-transplant mixed lymphocyte reaction (GvH or HvG direction). The CDR3 reads CASSQEPTSYEQYF. CDR3 sequence (DNA): TGCGCCAGCAGCCAAGAACCAACTAGCTACGAGCAGTACTTC.